The clone carrying this T cell receptor (beta chain) was observed at least ten times. The sample belongs to a study of glioma-infiltrating T cells. The CDR3 length is 11 residues. CDR1 DFQATT and CDR2 SNEGSKA come from the germline V gene (reference sequence). The iRepertoire nested amplicon-rescue multiplex PCR amplified TCR alpha and beta CDR3s from RNA. One entry per CDR3 protein results from TCRdb running MiXCR on the multiplex PCR reads. Of under 150,000 distinct CDR3 sequences listed, around a quarter were seen once; the top ten hold around a quarter. This chain links TRBV20-1 with TRBJ1-2; maybe TRBD1 (6 bases). The TCR comes from a human donor with low-grade glioma or glioblastoma, undergoing nonglioma brain surgery, or in good health (not recorded which). The sequenced sample consisted of glioma tissue, nonneoplastic brain tissue, or PBMCs (not recorded which). The CDR3 reads CTLRRGYGYTF. CDR3 DNA: TGCACCTTACGCAGGGGCTATGGCTACACCTTC.